The next 21 T cell receptor beta chains were all read from a single sample in a study of cytomegalovirus exposure and HLA in healthy donors. 13 Jbeta primers and 60 Vbeta primers were used for the PCR. The protocol was immunoSEQ multiplex PCR, while the TCRdb copy is restricted to in-frame clones and leaves out a portion. The table lists about 190,000 clones, 65% to 85% of them singletons, with about 1.5% in the top ten. Sequenced material: PBMCs. All receptors derive from a woman aged 18-29 years in good health and CMV-seronegative.

The gene calls are TRBV28 and TRBJ1-1, with 8 bases identical to TRBD1. This CDR3 region has 14 residues. V gave up 5 bases and J gave up 7 bases; unmatched junction bases: 9. CDR1 and CDR2 from the germline V gene are MDHEN and SYDVKM. CDR3 coding DNA: TGTGCCAGCAGTACAGGGGGGTCCAATGGTGAAGCTTTCTTT. It specifies CASSTGGSNGEAFF.

The CDR3 DNA follows: TGTGCCAGTACCCGACTCCCAGGGGCCTACAATGAGCAGTTCTTC. The encoded protein is CASTRLPGAYNEQFF. V is TRBV19 and J is TRBJ2-1, with TRBD1 as a possible D gene (6 bases). V lost 7 bases and J lost 2, with 15 bases in between. The CDR3 consists of 15 residues. CDR1 LNHDA and CDR2 SQIVND come from the germline V gene (reference sequence).

This chain connects TRBV29-1 to TRBJ1-5, with 10 bases that match TRBD1. The germline CDR1 and CDR2 sequences are SQVTM and ANQGSEA. V lost 7 bases to trimming and J lost 0 bases; unmatched junction nucleotides: 12. The CDR3 covers 17 residues. The CDR3 DNA follows: TGCAGCGCCATCGACAGGGGGCCTTTGAATAGCAATCAGCCCCAGCATTTT. This codes for CSAIDRGPLNSNQPQHF.

The chain uses TRBV11-2 and TRBJ2-7; maybe TRBD1 (6 bases). V was shortened by 4 bases and J by 3 bases, with 16 bases between the two germline ends. CDR1 is SGHAT and CDR2 is FQNNGV in the germline V gene. The CDR3 spans 15 residues. Here the CDR3 reads CASSSLRDTIYEQYF. The CDR3 DNA reads TGTGCCAGCAGCTCGCTACGGGACACAATCTACGAGCAGTACTTC.

This clone occurred once. The chain has TRBV5-8 and TRBJ1-1, with D perhaps matching TRBD1 (6 bases). Germline assignment: CDR1 SGHTS and CDR2 YDEGEE. V dropped 9 bases and J dropped 3 bases, with 12 bases sitting between them. The CDR3 is 12 amino acids. The CDR3, as DNA: TGTGCCACCAAGGACAGTTACACTGAAGCTTTCTTT. This gives the protein CATKDSYTEAFF.

The chain carries TRBV4-1 and TRBJ2-7; the D gene is possibly TRBD2 (6 bases). Trimming removed 4 bases from V and 2 bases from J, with 12 bases in between. The germline V gene has CDR1 MGHRA and CDR2 YSYEKL. CDR3 length: 14 amino acids. CDR3 nucleotides: TGCGCCAGCAGCCGGGTGGGGGGAACCTACGAGCAGTACTTC. Protein: CASSRVGGTYEQYF.

As regards this clone: The sample holds other DNA sequences that translate to the same CDR3. The chain's CDR3 is CASSESSGELFF. Written as DNA, the CDR3 is TGTGCCAGCAGCGAATCTTCCGGGGAGCTGTTTTTT. The genes are TRBV9 and TRBJ2-2; D remains unclear. CDR3 length: 12 amino acids. The germline V gene has CDR1 SGDLS and CDR2 YYNGEE. V gave up 3 bases and J gave up 6 bases, with 6 bases separating them.

This clone was observed a single time. The CDR3 DNA reads TGTGCCTGGAGTTTAGCGGTTTACAATGAGCAGTTCTTC. This translates into CAWSLAVYNEQFF. V and J are TRBV30 and TRBJ2-1; weak D call: TRBD2 (6 bases). Trimming shortened V by 2 bases and J by 4 bases, and 9 bases separated the two germline ends. The CDR3 is 13 residues long. In germline, CDR1 is GTSNPN, CDR2 SVGIG (reference sequence).

The chain links TRBV29-1 to TRBJ1-4; D is possibly TRBD1 (6 bases). Germline V gene sequence: CDR1 SQVTM, CDR2 ANQGSEA. CDR3 length: 14 residues. V was pared by 3 bases and J by 6 bases, with 14 bases between. The CDR3 DNA reads TGCAGCGTTGAGGGTAGGGCAGGGGATGAAAAACTGTTTTTT. Translating gives CSVEGRAGDEKLFF.

This chain connects TRBV28 to TRBJ1-2; TRBD1 aligns across 11 bases. Germline values: CDR1 MDHEN, CDR2 SYDVKM. The CDR3 totals 13 residues. Trimming cost V 8 bases and J 6 bases; bases outside gene matches: 5. The CDR3: CASWTGGADGYTF. CDR3 coding DNA: TGTGCCAGCTGGACAGGGGGCGCGGATGGCTACACCTTC.

In regard to this clone: This same CDR3 is encoded by further DNA sequences in the sample. V usage is TRBV6-1 and J usage is TRBJ1-2; 8 nucleotides match TRBD1. V gave up 1 base and J gave up 7 bases; unmatched junction bases: 8. This CDR3 contains 15 residues. Germline-derived CDR1 and CDR2 are MNHNS and SASEGT. The DNA of the CDR3 is TGTGCCAGCAGTGAAGGGGGGACAGGAGTCTCTGGCTACACCTTC. This encodes CASSEGGTGVSGYTF.

The chain uses TRBV15 and TRBJ1-2, with TRBD1 as a possible D gene (5 bases). Trimming stripped 5 bases from V and 1 base from J, with 11 bases between. CDR3 size: 14 residues. The germline CDR1 and CDR2 sequences are LNHNV and YYDKDF (reference sequence). The CDR3 nucleotides are TGTGCCACCAGCCCTTCAGGGATTAACTATGGCTACACCTTC. It specifies CATSPSGINYGYTF.

The CDR3 nucleotides are TGTGCCAGCAGCCGCGGAGGGGGAGGGGCTAATTCACCCCTCCACTTT. Its translation: CASSRGGGGANSPLHF. The V and J genes are TRBV28 and TRBJ1-6; D is perhaps TRBD1 (6 bases). CDR3 length: 16 amino acids. Germline V gives CDR1 MDHEN, CDR2 SYDVKM. The V end was cut by 6 bases, the J end by 6 bases, with 18 bases between.

The V call is TRBV28, the J call TRBJ1-2; 9 positions match TRBD1. The CDR3 contains 14 residues. Trimming at V came to 5 bases and at J to 4 bases, leaving 5 bases not matched to a gene. CDR1 is MDHEN and CDR2 is SYDVKM in the germline V gene. The DNA of the CDR3 is TGTGCCAGCAGTCGACCGGGACAGGGCTATGGCTACACCTTC. As protein: CASSRPGQGYGYTF.

Here the CDR3 DNA reads TGTGCCAGCAGCCAAGACAGGGATAACAACTACACCTTC. Translated: CASSQDRDNNYTF. The rearrangement joins TRBV6-5 to TRBJ1-2; 7 positions agree with TRBD1. V gave up 6 bases and J gave up 10 bases; unmatched junction bases: 11. This CDR3 is 13 amino acids long. The germline V gene encodes CDR1 MNHEY and CDR2 SVGAGI.

This CDR3 reads CSGTEWRNEQFF. CDR3 DNA sequence: TGCAGCGGGACGGAGTGGAGGAATGAGCAGTTCTTC. V gene TRBV29-1 combines with J gene TRBJ2-1, with D perhaps TRBD2 (5 bases). Germline assignment: CDR1 SQVTM and CDR2 ANQGSEA. CDR3 length: 12 residues. Trimming removed 7 bases at V and 7 bases at J, with 14 bases between.

This clone has only one observation. V gene TRBV6-1 combines with J gene TRBJ2-7; possible D gene TRBD1, 6 bases. V gave up 3 bases and J gave up 4 bases, with 13 bases separating them. Germline values: CDR1 MNHNS, CDR2 SASEGT. This CDR3 contains 14 residues. CDR3 residues: CASSDVQGIYEQYF. The CDR3 DNA reads TGTGCCAGCAGTGATGTCCAGGGGATATACGAGCAGTACTTC.

V gene TRBV6-5 combines with J gene TRBJ2-5, with 8 bases matching TRBD2. The J call may be mistaken, given a closer DNA end match to TRBJ2-7. The CDR3 has 14 residues. Germline values: CDR1 MNHEY, CDR2 SVGAGI. The CDR3 nucleotides are TGTGCCAGCAGTGGAGCGGGGGACTCTTACGAGCAGTACTTC. This translates into CASSGAGDSYEQYF.

The CDR3 coding sequence is TGTGCCAGCAGCTTAACGAGGGACTTGAACACTGAAGCTTTCTTT. The encoded protein is CASSLTRDLNTEAFF. J is TRBJ1-1 and V is TRBV7-3; the D gene is possibly TRBD1 (5 bases). Germline loops: CDR1 SGHTA, CDR2 FQGTGA. V gave up 0 bases and J gave up 0 bases, with 8 bases separating them. The CDR3 is made up of 15 amino acids.

The genes are TRBV9 and TRBJ1-1; D not resolved. This CDR3 spans 15 amino acids. CDR1 SGDLS and CDR2 YYNGEE come from the germline V gene. Trimming shortened V by 0 bases and J by 0 bases, and 9 bases separated the two germline ends. Here the CDR3 reads CASSVGVGVNTEAFF. CDR3 bases: TGTGCCAGCAGCGTAGGTGTTGGAGTGAACACTGAAGCTTTCTTT.

The CDR3 spells CASSSSGYEQYF. CDR3 DNA: TGCGCCAGCAGTTCCAGCGGGTACGAGCAGTACTTC. This chain uses TRBV10-2 with TRBJ2-7, with TRBD2 as a possible D gene (6 bases). The CDR3 totals 12 residues. Between the trimmed V and J ends, which lost 5 bases and 4 bases, there was a span of 9 bases. In germline, CDR1 is WSHSY, CDR2 SAAADI.